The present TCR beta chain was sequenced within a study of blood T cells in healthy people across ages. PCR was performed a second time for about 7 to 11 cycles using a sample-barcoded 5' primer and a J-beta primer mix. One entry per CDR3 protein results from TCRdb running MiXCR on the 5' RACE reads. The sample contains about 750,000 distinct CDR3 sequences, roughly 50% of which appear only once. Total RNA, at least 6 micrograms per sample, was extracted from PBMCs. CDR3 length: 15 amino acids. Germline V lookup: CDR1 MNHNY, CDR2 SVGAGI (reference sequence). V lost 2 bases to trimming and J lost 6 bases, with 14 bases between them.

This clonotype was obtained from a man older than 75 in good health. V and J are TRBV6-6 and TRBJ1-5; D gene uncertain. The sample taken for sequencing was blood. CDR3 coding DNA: TGTGCCAGCAGTTACCAGGAATCTTCGAGTCAGCCCCAGCATTTT. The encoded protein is CASSYQESSSQPQHF.